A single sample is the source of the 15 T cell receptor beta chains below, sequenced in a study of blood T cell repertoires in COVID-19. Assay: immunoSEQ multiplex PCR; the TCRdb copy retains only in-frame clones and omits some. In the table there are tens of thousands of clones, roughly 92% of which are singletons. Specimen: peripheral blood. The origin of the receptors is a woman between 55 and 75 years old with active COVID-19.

For the CDR3, the DNA is TGTGCCAGTAGGGACAGGCCGAGGGGAGATACGCAGTATTTT. Its protein is CASRDRPRGDTQYF. V is TRBV19 and J is TRBJ2-3; 7 bases agree with TRBD1. CDR3 length equals 14 residues. Germline trimming cut 6 bases from V and 5 bases from J; bases unmatched to any gene: 8. The germline gives CDR1 LNHDA, CDR2 SQIVND (reference sequence).

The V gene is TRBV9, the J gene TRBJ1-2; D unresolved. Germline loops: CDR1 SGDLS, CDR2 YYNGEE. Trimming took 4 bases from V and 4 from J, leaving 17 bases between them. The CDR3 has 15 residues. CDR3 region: CASSPTVGMGYGYTF. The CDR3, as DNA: TGTGCCAGCAGCCCGACGGTGGGCATGGGCTATGGCTACACCTTC.

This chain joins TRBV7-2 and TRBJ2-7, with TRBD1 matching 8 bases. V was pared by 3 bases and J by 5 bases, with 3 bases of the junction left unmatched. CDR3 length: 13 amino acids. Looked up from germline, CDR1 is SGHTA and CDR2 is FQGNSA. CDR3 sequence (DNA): TGTGCCAGCAGCTTCCGGACAGGGAACGAGCAGTACTTC. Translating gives CASSFRTGNEQYF.

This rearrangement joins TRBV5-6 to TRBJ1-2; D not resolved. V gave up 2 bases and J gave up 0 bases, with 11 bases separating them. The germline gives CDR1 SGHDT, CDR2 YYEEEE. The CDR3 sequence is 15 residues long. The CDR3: CASSFDRRANYGYTF. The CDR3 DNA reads TGTGCCAGCAGCTTCGATCGGAGAGCTAACTATGGCTACACCTTC.

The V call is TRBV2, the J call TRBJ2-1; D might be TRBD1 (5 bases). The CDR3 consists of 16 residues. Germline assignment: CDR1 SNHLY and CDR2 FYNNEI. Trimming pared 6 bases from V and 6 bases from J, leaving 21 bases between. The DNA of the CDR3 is TGTGCCAGCAGGCCACTGCCCCGACAGCACCTCAATGAGCAGTTCTTC. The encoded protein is CASRPLPRQHLNEQFF. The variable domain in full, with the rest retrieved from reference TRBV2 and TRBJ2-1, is EPEVTQTPSHQVTQMGQEVILRCVPISNHLYFYWYRQILGQKVEFLVSFYNNEISEKSEIFDDQFSVERPDGSNFTLKIRSTKLEDSAMYFCASRPLPRQHLNEQFFGPGTRLTVL.

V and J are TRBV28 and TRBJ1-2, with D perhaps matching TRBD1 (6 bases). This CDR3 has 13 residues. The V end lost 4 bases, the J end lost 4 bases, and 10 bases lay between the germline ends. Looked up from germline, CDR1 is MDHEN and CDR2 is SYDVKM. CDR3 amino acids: CASSSGTFYGYTF. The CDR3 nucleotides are TGTGCCAGCAGTTCCGGGACATTCTATGGCTACACCTTC.

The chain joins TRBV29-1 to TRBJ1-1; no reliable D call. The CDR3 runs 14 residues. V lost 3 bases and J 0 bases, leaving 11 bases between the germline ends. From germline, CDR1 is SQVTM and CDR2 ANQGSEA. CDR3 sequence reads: CSVDGDGMNTEAFF. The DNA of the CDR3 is TGCAGCGTTGATGGAGACGGTATGAACACTGAAGCTTTCTTT. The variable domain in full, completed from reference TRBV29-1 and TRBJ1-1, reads SAVISQKPSRDICQRGTSLTIQCQVDSQVTMMFWYRQQPGQSLTLIATANQGSEATYESGFVIDKFPISRPNLTFSTLTVSNMSPEDSSIYLCSVDGDGMNTEAFFGQGTRLTVV.

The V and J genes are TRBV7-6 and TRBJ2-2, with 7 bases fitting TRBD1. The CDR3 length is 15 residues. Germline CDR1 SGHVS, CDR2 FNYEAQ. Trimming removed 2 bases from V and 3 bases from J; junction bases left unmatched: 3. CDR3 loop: CASSLRGHDTGELFF. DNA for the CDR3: TGTGCCAGCAGCTTAAGGGGGCATGACACCGGGGAGCTGTTTTTT. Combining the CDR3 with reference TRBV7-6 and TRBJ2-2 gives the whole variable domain GAGVSQSPRYKVTKRGQDVALRCDPISGHVSLYWYRQALGQGPEFLTYFNYEAQQDKSGLPNDRFSAERPEGSISTLTIQRTEQRDSAMYRCASSLRGHDTGELFFGEGSRLTVL.

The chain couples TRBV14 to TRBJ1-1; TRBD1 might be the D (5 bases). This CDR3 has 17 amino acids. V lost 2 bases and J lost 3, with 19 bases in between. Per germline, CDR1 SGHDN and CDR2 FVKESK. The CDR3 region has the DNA TGTGCCAGCAGCCAATATACAGGAGTCCTTTCGGACACTGAAGCTTTCTTT. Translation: CASSQYTGVLSDTEAFF. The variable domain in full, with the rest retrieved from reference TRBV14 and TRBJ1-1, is EAGVTQFPSHSVIEKGQTVTLRCDPISGHDNLYWYRRVMGKEIKFLLHFVKESKQDESGMPNNRFLAERTGGTYSTLKVQPAELEDSGVYFCASSQYTGVLSDTEAFFGQGTRLTVV.

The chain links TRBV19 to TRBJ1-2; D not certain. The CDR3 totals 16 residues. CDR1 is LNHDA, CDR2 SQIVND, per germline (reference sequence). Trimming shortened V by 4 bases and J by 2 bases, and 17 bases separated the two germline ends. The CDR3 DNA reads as TGTGCCAGTAGTACTCAAGGCCATATCAGGAACTATGGCTACACCTTC. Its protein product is CASSTQGHIRNYGYTF. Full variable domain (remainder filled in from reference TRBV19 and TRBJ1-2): DGGITQSPKYLFRKEGQNVTLSCEQNLNHDAMYWYRQDPGQGLRLIYYSQIVNDFQKGDIAEGYSVSREKKESFPLTVTSAQKNPTAFYLCASSTQGHIRNYGYTFGSGTRLTVV.

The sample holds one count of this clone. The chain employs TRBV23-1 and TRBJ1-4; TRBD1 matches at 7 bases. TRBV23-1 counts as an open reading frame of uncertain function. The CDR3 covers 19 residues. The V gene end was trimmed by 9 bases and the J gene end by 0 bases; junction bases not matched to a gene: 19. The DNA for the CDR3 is TGCGCCAGGCCCGCTTGGGACAGTGCTCTATATGCAACTAATGAAAAACTGTTTTTT. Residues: CARPAWDSALYATNEKLFF.

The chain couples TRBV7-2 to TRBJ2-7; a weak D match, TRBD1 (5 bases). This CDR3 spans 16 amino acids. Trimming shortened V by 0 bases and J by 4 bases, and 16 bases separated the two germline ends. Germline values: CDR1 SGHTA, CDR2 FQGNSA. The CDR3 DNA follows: TGTGCCAGCAGCTTAGCGGTAGGGCAGGGTGGGTACGAGCAGTACTTC. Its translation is CASSLAVGQGGYEQYF.

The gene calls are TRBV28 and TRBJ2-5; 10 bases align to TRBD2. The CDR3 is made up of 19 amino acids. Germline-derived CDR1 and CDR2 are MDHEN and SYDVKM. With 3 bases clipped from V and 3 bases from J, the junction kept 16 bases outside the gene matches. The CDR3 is CASSFGIRSGTSDEETQYF. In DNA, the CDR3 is TGTGCCAGCAGTTTCGGGATCCGCTCCGGGACTAGCGACGAAGAGACCCAGTACTTC.

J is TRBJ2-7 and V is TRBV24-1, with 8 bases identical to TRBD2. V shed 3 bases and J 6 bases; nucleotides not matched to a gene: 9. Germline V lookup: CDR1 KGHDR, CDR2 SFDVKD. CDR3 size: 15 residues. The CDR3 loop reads CATSDGSGSGLEQYF. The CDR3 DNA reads TGTGCCACCAGTGATGGGAGCGGGAGTGGTCTCGAGCAGTACTTC.

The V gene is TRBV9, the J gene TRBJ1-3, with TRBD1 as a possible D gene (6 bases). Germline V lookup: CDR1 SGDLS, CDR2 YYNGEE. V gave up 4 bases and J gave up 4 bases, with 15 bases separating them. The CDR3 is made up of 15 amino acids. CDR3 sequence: CASSSLLQGGNTIYF. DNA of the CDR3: TGTGCCAGCAGCTCACTTTTGCAGGGGGGAAACACCATATATTTT.